This T cell receptor (beta chain) was recorded in a study of blood T cell repertoires in COVID-19. Original data processing: Amplification of reference gene primers provided the estimated nucleated cell counts. Some clones are missing from TCRdb's copy, which holds only in-frame ones; the method was immunoSEQ multiplex PCR. V and J calls and clone size come straight from that table; D and trimming were deduced from the DNA. This sample carries 200,000 to 250,000 clones, 85% to 90% of them seen once, and the ten largest clones take around 1.5%. The CDR3 covers 19 residues. V trimming: 4 bases; J trimming: 0 bases; junction bases outside the gene matches: 14. The germline gives CDR1 SGDLS, CDR2 YYNGEE.

The chain joins TRBV9 to TRBJ1-4; 8 nucleotides line up with TRBD1. The source material was peripheral blood. The sequence came from a man between 18 and 29 years old with active or convalescent COVID-19. In DNA form, the CDR3 reads TGTGCCAGCAGCCAGTCTGTGTGGCAGGGGGCCTCAACTAATGAAAAACTGTTTTTT. It translates to CASSQSVWQGASTNEKLFF.